Shown below are 29 T cell receptor beta chains from a single sample sequenced in a study of cytomegalovirus exposure and HLA in healthy donors. The PCR used 60 Vbeta and 13 Jbeta primers. Sequencing was performed with immunoSEQ multiplex PCR; in TCRdb, only in-frame clones are kept and a portion is missing. The sample records 90,000 to 120,000 clones, over 65% being singletons. The sample taken for sequencing was PBMCs. Source of these receptors: a middle-aged woman in good health and CMV-seropositive.

This clone was counted only a few times. This chain connects TRBV9 to TRBJ1-1, with TRBD1 as a possible D gene (5 bases). There are 14 residues in the CDR3. CDR1 is SGDLS and CDR2 is YYNGEE in the germline V gene. V lost 4 bases to trimming and J lost 7 bases, with 17 bases between them. This CDR3 reads CASSPFIGDGEAFF. CDR3 in DNA: TGTGCCAGCAGCCCCTTCATAGGGGATGGTGAAGCTTTCTTT.

This clone showed up just once. This chain connects TRBV18 to TRBJ1-2, with TRBD1 matching 12 bases. V dropped 3 bases and J dropped 6; count of bases not matched to a gene: 8. The CDR3 spans 16 residues. Germline V CDR1 and CDR2: KGHSH, LQKENI. This CDR3 reads CASSPPGTGGANGYTF. The CDR3 nucleotides are TGTGCCAGCTCACCTCCAGGGACAGGGGGCGCGAATGGCTACACCTTC. The full variable domain, completed using reference TRBV18 and TRBJ1-2, is NAGVMQNPRHLVRRRGQEARLRCSPMKGHSHVYWYRQLPEEGLKFMVYLQKENIIDESGMPKERFSAEFPKEGPSILRIQQVVRGDSAAYFCASSPPGTGGANGYTFGSGTRLTVV.

This clone appeared a few times. The rearrangement links TRBV5-6 to TRBJ2-1; D is ambiguous. This CDR3 contains 16 residues. With 0 bases removed from V and 2 bases from J, the gap between germline ends came to 12 bases. Germline V gene lookup returns CDR1 SGHDT and CDR2 YYEEEE. Here the CDR3 reads CASSLDRRSTYNEQFF. In DNA, the CDR3 is TGTGCCAGCAGCTTGGATCGTCGGTCCACCTACAATGAGCAGTTCTTC.

J is TRBJ1-1 and V is TRBV10-1; TRBD1 matches at 10 bases. With 3 bases clipped from V and 11 bases from J, the junction kept 6 bases outside the gene matches. The CDR3 is 13 residues long. The germline V gene encodes CDR1 WNHNN and CDR2 SYGVQD (reference sequence). The CDR3 coding sequence is TGCGCCAGCAGTGATTCCGGGACAGGGGTTGCTTTCTTT. Amino acids: CASSDSGTGVAFF.

This clone has only a few counts. The chain combines TRBV11-1 with TRBJ2-7, with unresolved D. The CDR3 totals 13 residues. The V end was cut by 3 bases, the J end by 5 bases, with 11 bases between. Germline V gene sequence: CDR1 SGHAT, CDR2 FQDESV (reference sequence). The CDR3 protein is CASSFSPEDEQYF. CDR3 bases: TGTGCCAGCAGCTTTTCCCCAGAAGACGAGCAGTACTTC.

The V call is TRBV5-1, the J call TRBJ2-1; 16 nucleotides align to TRBD2. This CDR3 contains 18 residues. V dropped 3 bases and J dropped 2; count of bases not matched to a gene: 5. Germline CDR1 reads SGHRS; CDR2 reads YFSETQ. The CDR3: CASSYSGTSGGAYNEQFF. The CDR3 DNA is TGCGCCAGCAGCTACTCCGGGACTAGCGGGGGGGCCTACAATGAGCAGTTCTTC.

CDR3 coding DNA: TGTGCCAGCAGCCGAAGGACAGGGCTTAATGAAAAACTGTTTTTT. The encoded protein is CASSRRTGLNEKLFF. The chain employs TRBV7-9 and TRBJ1-4; 8 bases line up with TRBD1. CDR3 length: 15 residues. Germline-derived CDR1 and CDR2 are SEHNR and FQNEAQ (reference sequence). V lost 5 bases and J lost 4; bases outside the gene matches: 6.

The J gene is TRBJ1-6, the V gene TRBV23-1; possible D gene TRBD1, 5 bases. TRBV23-1 is identified as an open reading frame with a role that is uncertain. V was trimmed by 4 bases and J by 4 bases, leaving 11 bases between them. The CDR3 sequence is 15 residues long. The CDR3 coding sequence is TGCGCCAGCAGTCTCGTACGGGGGTATAATTCACCCCTCCACTTT. The encoded protein is CASSLVRGYNSPLHF.

The chain combines TRBV5-1 with TRBJ2-3; 9 bases are a match to TRBD1. The germline V gene encodes CDR1 SGHRS and CDR2 YFSETQ. Trimming removed 4 bases from V and 5 bases from J; junction bases left unmatched: 5. The length of the CDR3 is 14 residues. Written as DNA, the CDR3 is TGCGCCAGCAGCACCGGACAGGGGATAGATACGCAGTATTTT. Encoded protein: CASSTGQGIDTQYF.

The chain recombines TRBV5-1 with TRBJ2-1, with 7 bases identical to TRBD1. Trimming took 4 bases from V and 11 from J; bases not matched to a gene: 6. This CDR3 is built from 12 residues. The germline V gene encodes CDR1 SGHRS and CDR2 YFSETQ. The CDR3 sequence: CASSIGQVQQFF. DNA for the CDR3: TGCGCCAGCAGCATAGGACAGGTACAGCAGTTCTTC.

The CDR3 loop is CASSRRGGDTEAFF. In DNA, the CDR3 is TGTGCCAGCAGCCGTCGAGGGGGGGACACTGAAGCTTTCTTT. The rearrangement links TRBV11-3 to TRBJ1-1; TRBD1 is a possible D gene (6 bases). V was pared by 5 bases and J by 3 bases, with 13 bases between. This CDR3 contains 14 residues. In germline, CDR1 is SGHNT, CDR2 YENEEA.

The chain recombines TRBV7-2 with TRBJ2-7; 12 nucleotides agree with TRBD2. This CDR3 region has 16 residues. Germline CDR1 and CDR2: SGHTA and FQGNSA. J gave up 4 bases and V 1 base, and 5 bases lay outside the gene matches. This chain's CDR3 is CASSLDGTSGFYEQYF. The DNA for the CDR3 is TGTGCCAGCAGCTTAGACGGGACTAGCGGGTTTTACGAGCAGTACTTC.

This chain uses TRBV2 with TRBJ1-6, with a possible D match to TRBD1 (6 bases). Trimming removed 5 bases at V and 5 bases at J, with 13 bases between. Germline CDR1 is SNHLY and CDR2 is FYNNEI. The CDR3 runs to 15 residues. The CDR3 nucleotides are TGTGCCAGCAGTTCCGACAGGCTACATAATTCACCCCTCCACTTT. This codes for CASSSDRLHNSPLHF. Together with reference TRBV2 and TRBJ1-6, the CDR3 gives the full variable domain: EPEVTQTPSHQVTQMGQEVILRCVPISNHLYFYWYRQILGQKVEFLVSFYNNEISEKSEIFDDQFSVERPDGSNFTLKIRSTKLEDSAMYFCASSSDRLHNSPLHFGNGTRLTVT.

The chain recombines TRBV27 with TRBJ2-7; 12 nucleotides align to TRBD2. The ends lost 4 bases at V and 2 bases at J; junction bases unmatched: 3. This CDR3 is 15 amino acids long. CDR1 is MNHEY, CDR2 SMNVEV, per germline (reference sequence). The CDR3 region has the DNA TGTGCCAGCAGTTCCTCTAGCGGGGGGGCCTACGAGCAGTACTTC. Translating gives CASSSSSGGAYEQYF.

This clone was observed a few times. This chain uses TRBV7-9 with TRBJ1-5; 7 bases agree with TRBD1. The germline V gene encodes CDR1 SEHNR and CDR2 FQNEAQ (reference sequence). The length of the CDR3 is 16 residues. The J segment lost 4 bases and the V segment lost 6 bases, leaving 12 bases of the junction unmatched. CDR3 DNA sequence: TGTGCCAGCAGGAATAGTCGAGGGGGCAGGAATCAGCCCCAGCATTTT. As protein: CASRNSRGGRNQPQHF.

This sequence joins TRBV10-3 and TRBJ1-6; 10 bases match TRBD1. The CDR3 is 17 amino acids. The germline V gene encodes CDR1 ENHRY and CDR2 SYGVKD. V lost 4 bases and J lost 6; bases outside the gene matches: 9. CDR3 sequence (DNA): TGTGCCATCAGTGGTCGGGGACAGGGGATCTCTAATTCACCCCTCCACTTT. Translating it yields CAISGRGQGISNSPLHF.

The chain employs TRBV4-3 and TRBJ2-5; perhaps TRBD1 as D (6 bases). Trimming removed 3 bases from V and 2 bases from J, with 13 bases in between. The CDR3 sequence is 15 residues long. The germline gives CDR1 LGHNA, CDR2 YSLEER. The CDR3 sequence: CASSQGSGEQETQYF. The CDR3 nucleotides are TGCGCCAGCAGCCAGGGGTCAGGGGAACAAGAGACCCAGTACTTC.

The chain is built from TRBV5-1 and TRBJ2-5; D is perhaps TRBD2 (6 bases). V was pared by 7 bases and J by 2 bases, with 12 bases between. Germline V gene sequence: CDR1 SGHRS, CDR2 YFSETQ. The CDR3 is 13 amino acids. The CDR3 bases are TGCGCCAGCCGGGACTCCGAACAAGAGACCCAGTACTTC. It codes for CASRDSEQETQYF.

The chain joins TRBV2 to TRBJ1-1, with D unclear. The germline CDR1 and CDR2 sequences are SNHLY and FYNNEI. Trimming took 4 bases from V and 0 from J, leaving 9 bases between them. The CDR3 consists of 14 residues. CDR3 sequence reads: CASSVVPVNTEAFF. In DNA, the CDR3 is TGTGCCAGCAGTGTAGTCCCGGTGAACACTGAAGCTTTCTTT.

The chain is built from TRBV6-1 and TRBJ1-6; 8 bases are a match to TRBD1. V lost 7 bases, J lost 7 bases, and 6 bases stayed unmatched. In germline, CDR1 is MNHNS, CDR2 SASEGT. The CDR3 runs 14 residues. The CDR3 sequence: CASNDRGRNSPLHF. The CDR3 region has the DNA TGTGCCAGCAACGACAGGGGCCGAAATTCACCCCTCCACTTT.

In this sample, this clone turned up once. This chain links TRBV11-2 with TRBJ1-2; 9 nucleotides align to TRBD1. CDR1 is SGHAT, CDR2 FQNNGV, per germline. V was pared by 0 bases and J by 6 bases, with 11 bases of the junction left unmatched. The CDR3 sequence is 17 residues long. The CDR3 bases are TGTGCCAGCAGCTTAGACTCCCTGACAGGGGGAATACATGGCTACACCTTC. Translated: CASSLDSLTGGIHGYTF.

The rearrangement joins TRBV29-1 to TRBJ1-2; D might be TRBD1 (6 bases). CDR3 size: 13 residues. Deletions cut 6 bases from V and 2 bases from J, with 13 bases between. The germline gives CDR1 SQVTM, CDR2 ANQGSEA. The CDR3 DNA follows: TGCAGCGTAGCACGGGACACGAACTATGGCTACACCTTC. Its protein is CSVARDTNYGYTF. The complete variable domain, with remaining parts taken from reference TRBV29-1 and TRBJ1-2, reads SAVISQKPSRDICQRGTSLTIQCQVDSQVTMMFWYRQQPGQSLTLIATANQGSEATYESGFVIDKFPISRPNLTFSTLTVSNMSPEDSSIYLCSVARDTNYGYTFGSGTRLTVV.

As for this clone: The final CDR3 position lacks the conserved phenylalanine or tryptophan, pointing to a likely read error. The chain employs TRBV11-2 and TRBJ1-1, with 7 bases matching TRBD1. Germline loops: CDR1 SGHAT, CDR2 FQNNGV. V was pared by 5 bases and J by 7 bases, with 10 bases of the junction left unmatched. The CDR3 is 14 residues long. The CDR3, as DNA: TGTGCCAGCAGCGCACTGACAGGGCTCGGTGAAGCTTTCCTT. Translated, it gives CASSALTGLGEAFL.

There are a few counts of this clone. The chain combines TRBV5-4 with TRBJ1-1, with D hard to call. CDR3 size: 12 residues. V was pared by 1 base and J by 7 bases, with 8 bases between. Germline assignment: CDR1 SGHNT and CDR2 YYREEE (reference sequence). The CDR3 reads CASSLYGGEAFF. DNA of the CDR3: TGTGCCAGCAGCTTGTACGGCGGTGAAGCTTTCTTT.

The count of this clone is one. This chain uses TRBV6-6 with TRBJ2-1; 10 nucleotides line up with TRBD1. The junction had 9 bases not matched to a gene; V was cut back by 2 bases and J by 8 bases. CDR1 and CDR2 (germline): MNHNY, SVGAGI (reference sequence). This CDR3 has 16 amino acids. CDR3 DNA sequence: TGTGCCAGCAGTTACGACAGGGGGCTGCAAGGAGATGAGCAGTTCTTC. It translates to CASSYDRGLQGDEQFF.

The CDR3 is CASGSDRDQSFF. CDR3 in DNA: TGTGCTAGTGGTTCCGACAGGGATCAATCTTTCTTT. This sequence joins TRBV12-5 and TRBJ1-1, with 7 bases matching TRBD1. The CDR3 spans 12 residues. With 4 bases clipped from V and 12 bases from J, the junction kept 8 bases outside the gene matches. Germline CDR1 LGHNT, CDR2 FRNRAP.

The table lists this clone with a few counts. The chain has TRBV9 and TRBJ1-2, with 7 bases that match TRBD1. This CDR3 contains 14 residues. With V trimmed by 4 bases and J by 6 bases, 9 bases remained unmatched. Germline assignment: CDR1 SGDLS and CDR2 YYNGEE. CDR3 residues: CASSSQDRRDGYTF. DNA of the CDR3: TGTGCCAGCAGCTCACAGGACAGGCGAGATGGCTACACCTTC.

The chain couples TRBV5-5 to TRBJ1-2; 8 positions match TRBD1. V lost 4 bases and J lost 7; bases outside the gene matches: 6. From germline, CDR1 is SGHKS and CDR2 YYEKEE (reference sequence). This CDR3 has 13 residues. CDR3 in DNA: TGTGCCAGCAGCACCGGACAGGGCATTGGCTACACCTTC. It is translated as CASSTGQGIGYTF.

The CDR3 loop reads CASGDRESNYGYTF. DNA of the CDR3: TGTGCCAGCGGGGACAGGGAGTCTAACTATGGCTACACCTTC. This rearrangement joins TRBV5-6 to TRBJ1-2, with 9 bases aligning to TRBD1. With 7 bases clipped from V and 0 bases from J, the junction kept 4 bases outside the gene matches. The CDR3 runs to 14 residues. Germline CDR1 and CDR2: SGHDT and YYEEEE.